This T cell receptor beta chain is from a study of tumor-infiltrating lymphocytes in primary liver carcinoma listed by TCRdb under 2017. At the level of the whole study: The five patients, three men and two women aged 30 to 69 years, had hepatocellular carcinoma (four) or combined HCC and intrahepatic cholangiocarcinoma (one). Tumors of the five patients were stage T1-T3 N0M0 with maximum diameters of 4.2 to 10 cm. Roughly 3.5 to 7.5 million productive TCRbeta reads were obtained per sample, and no significant difference in read depth was found between tissue types. The study combined TCRbeta repertoire sequencing, expression microarrays and whole-exome sequencing across five regions of each liver tumor, with adjacent normal tissue and blood. A total of 35 or so specimens from 5 patients went through TCRbeta repertoire sequencing, namely 25 tumor regions, 5 adjacent noncancerous liver tissues and 5 peripheral blood samples. The 25 or so tumor region samples were profiled with Agilent mRNA microarrays so that TCRbeta repertoire diversity could be related to the local molecular phenotype. Reproducibility between technical replicate repertoires was high, with correlation coefficients above 0.98 and mean shared-clone rates approximately 0.88.

Summary of the overall study and its limitations: Only the TCR beta chain was sequenced, so true repertoire diversity is likely underestimated because unpaired alpha chains were not captured. Since the samples were bulk and unsorted, there was no way to compare CD4+ and CD8+ T cell repertoires. The study included only a handful of patients, and the authors note findings should be validated in a larger study. A significantly larger repertoire fraction was made up by the top 250 clones in tumors than in blood (p = 0.039). Just about 8-25% of top clones turned up in all five regions of a tumor, which suggests spatial heterogeneity among tumor-infiltrating T cells. Repertoire overlap was found to be higher between tumor regions (mean roughly 36%) than between tumor-adjacent (roughly 17%) or tumor-blood (around 14%) pairs, consistent with antigen-driven expansion.

Without any cell sorting, total RNA and DNA were extracted together from about 20-30 mg of bulk tissue using the AllPrep DNA/RNA mini kit. Four to six patients with histopathologically diagnosed primary liver carcinoma underwent surgical resection in China between late 2015 and 2016. At the time of sampling, the patients had chronic HBV infection and had not received any treatment. Five spatially separated regions were sampled from each tumor: the superior, inferior, left-lateral and right-lateral poles, plus the tumor centre. More than 75% viable tumor cells were found by histology in every tumor sample. Pieces of fresh tumor and adjacent tissue were cut in half, with one half kept in RNAlater at -80 degrees C and the other half sent for histology. Of note for this clonotype: Its recognized antigen is unknown. Base qualities were left out, and no much larger clone turns up one base away.

A constant-region primer and ProtoScript II reverse transcriptase were used to reverse-transcribe TCRbeta-specific cDNA from roughly 0.55 ug total RNA. Three nested multiplex PCR rounds, following a slightly modified ARM-PCR procedure, were used to build the TCRbeta libraries. Each of the first two PCR rounds ran for about 10 cycles using multiplex TRBV1-TRBV30 forward primers together with a Cbeta reverse primer. A final 25-cycle PCR with Deep VentR polymerase added sample barcodes and Illumina adapters. Before sequencing, amplicons of 200-500 bp were purified from gel using a QIAquick gel extraction kit. An Illumina HiSeq 2500 was used to sequence the TCRbeta amplicons, generating 250-bp paired-end reads. In the source study's methods: Quality trimming of reads was performed with Trimmomatic v0.33, and paired reads were merged with FLASH v1.2.11 so that full CDR3 sequences could be recovered. V, D and J germline segments were assigned to the rearranged TCRbeta sequences by MiGEC v1.2.1b. Clonotype statistics and Shannon-Wiener diversity indices were calculated with VDJtools v1.0.0. To reduce sampling bias, subsequent analyses other than the diversity analysis used only the 250 most abundant clonotypes in each sample. Through fastp at Q25 and MiXCR, TCRdb rebuilt clones from the public reads, retaining in-frame beta chains. Rows with one shared CDR3 protein collapse into an entry with the most common genes and DNA. The authors' filters were not applied to this entry. The sample has 45,000 to 65,000 distinct CDR3 sequences on record, approximately 80% of them singletons. The ten largest clones capture around a quarter of the sample.

Trimming costs V 5 bases and J 10 bases, and their ends lie 24 bases apart. The CDR3 sequence holds 16 residues, the cysteine and phenylalanine included. Just CDR3 DNA is preserved here, 48 bases in frame from base 1. The germline V gene (reference sequence) supplies CDR1 SGHAT and CDR2 FQDESV. The rearranged segments are TRBV11-1 and TRBJ2-1, with TRBD1 as a weak D call on 5 bases. The sample was liver tumor tissue from sampling region 5. In the paper's terms, the cell subset or site label means: tumor region T5, tumor centre. The source is a man aged 35 to 55 with primary liver carcinoma and hepatitis B virus infection. DNA sequence: TGTGCCAGCAGCCCCCGTGGACAAGCAGGAGTCGGGGAGCAGTTCTTC. Its protein is CASSPRGQAGVGEQFF.